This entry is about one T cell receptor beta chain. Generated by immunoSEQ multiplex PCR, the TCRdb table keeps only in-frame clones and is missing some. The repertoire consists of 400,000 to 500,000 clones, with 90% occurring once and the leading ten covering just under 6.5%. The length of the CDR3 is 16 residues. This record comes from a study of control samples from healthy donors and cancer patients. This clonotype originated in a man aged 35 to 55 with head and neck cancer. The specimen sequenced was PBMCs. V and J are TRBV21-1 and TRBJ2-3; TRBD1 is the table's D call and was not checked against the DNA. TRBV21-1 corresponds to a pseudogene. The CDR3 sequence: CASSTLTDSSTDTQYF. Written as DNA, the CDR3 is TGTGCCAGCAGCACTCTGACAGATTCTAGCACAGATACGCAGTATTTT.